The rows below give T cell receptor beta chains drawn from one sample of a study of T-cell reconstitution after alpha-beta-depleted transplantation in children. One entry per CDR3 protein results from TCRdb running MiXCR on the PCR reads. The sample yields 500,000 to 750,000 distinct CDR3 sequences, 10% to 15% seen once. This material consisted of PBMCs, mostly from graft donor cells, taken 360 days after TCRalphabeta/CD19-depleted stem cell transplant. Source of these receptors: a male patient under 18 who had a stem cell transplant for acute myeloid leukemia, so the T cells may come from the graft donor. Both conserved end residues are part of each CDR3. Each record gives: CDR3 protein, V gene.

CASSQEGLAATMQYF TRBV4-3
CASSQDHWRDAEQYF TRBV4-2
CAIGGSNQPQHF TRBV10-3
CSVARLAGGPGEQFF TRBV29-1
CASSLAKNIQYF TRBV5-6
CATSEGRDTQYF TRBV15
CASSPLTSGRSQETQYF TRBV7-9
CSVEIDRVPYGYTF TRBV29-1
CASSFQGVQPQHF TRBV5-6
CASSLWGGRSSYEQYF TRBV12-3/TRBV12-4
CATSRDRRGWENNEQFF TRBV15
CASSPPGGSAYNEQFF TRBV18
CASSLISFQLAGAYEQYF TRBV5-1
CASSYMLGVRHNEQFF TRBV6-5
CSVDYSPGSTEAFF TRBV29-1
CASSRYLGDREETQYF TRBV4-3
CASSPRQASTDTQYF TRBV18
CASRTNPEAYEQYF TRBV5-1
CSARDLGGRAYEQYF TRBV20-1
CASSLIPTYSSYEQYF TRBV27
CASSLGDRGPYEQYF TRBV7-6
CASSLVFRISSYEQYF TRBV7-2
CASSLADRAPQPQHF TRBV7-2
CASSWGLEKLFF TRBV5-5
CATGTSGNREQYF TRBV10-3
CSARDRGLIGNQPQHF TRBV20-1
CASRGTGTGTDTQYF TRBV28
CASSLRSRETQYF TRBV12-3/TRBV12-4
CASSWGLAGTNEQFF TRBV5-1
CASSPRDRGLGSPLHF TRBV5-1
CASSRKDEQFF TRBV6-2/TRBV6-3
CSVMTGSSYEQYF TRBV29-1
CSAVKASGTSTDTQYF TRBV20-1
CASAGIYRGKGGNTEAFF TRBV3-1
CSVRASGYEQYF TRBV29-1
CASSRVFLAGESYNEQFF TRBV4-2
CASRGLTFRGYEQYF TRBV19
CASSQSLSPLNYNEQFF TRBV12-3/TRBV12-4
CASSSGTVLDTQYF TRBV5-1
CASSYPGTGAYEQYF TRBV6-5
CASSLVHLSNTEAFF TRBV5-1
CASSPGVGLAKETQYF TRBV5-1
CASSPGGLSNQPQHF TRBV12-3/TRBV12-4
CARVRLAGESRDEQFF TRBV2